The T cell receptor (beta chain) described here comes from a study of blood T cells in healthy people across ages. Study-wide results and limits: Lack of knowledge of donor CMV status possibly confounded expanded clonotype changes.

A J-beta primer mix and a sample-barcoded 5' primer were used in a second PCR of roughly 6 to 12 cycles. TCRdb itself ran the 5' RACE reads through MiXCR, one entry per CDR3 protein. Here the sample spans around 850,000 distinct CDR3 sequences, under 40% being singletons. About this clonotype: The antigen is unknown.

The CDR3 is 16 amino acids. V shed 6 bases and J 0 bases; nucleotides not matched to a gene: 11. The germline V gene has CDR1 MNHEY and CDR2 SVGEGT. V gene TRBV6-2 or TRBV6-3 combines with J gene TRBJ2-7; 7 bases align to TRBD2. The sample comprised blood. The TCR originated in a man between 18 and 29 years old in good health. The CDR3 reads CASSGLGQRGSYEQYF. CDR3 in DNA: TGTGCCAGCAGCGGCCTAGGCCAGCGGGGCTCCTACGAGCAGTACTTC.